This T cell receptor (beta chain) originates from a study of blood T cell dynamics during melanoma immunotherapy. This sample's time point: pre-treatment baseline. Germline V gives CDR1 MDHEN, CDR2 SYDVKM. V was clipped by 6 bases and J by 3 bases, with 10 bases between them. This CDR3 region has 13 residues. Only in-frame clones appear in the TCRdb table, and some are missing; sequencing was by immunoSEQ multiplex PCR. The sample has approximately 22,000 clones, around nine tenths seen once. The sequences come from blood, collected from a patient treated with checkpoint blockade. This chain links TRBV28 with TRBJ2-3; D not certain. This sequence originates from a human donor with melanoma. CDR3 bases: TGTGCCAGCAGCCCTGGGTCAACAGATACGCAGTATTTT. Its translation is CASSPGSTDTQYF.